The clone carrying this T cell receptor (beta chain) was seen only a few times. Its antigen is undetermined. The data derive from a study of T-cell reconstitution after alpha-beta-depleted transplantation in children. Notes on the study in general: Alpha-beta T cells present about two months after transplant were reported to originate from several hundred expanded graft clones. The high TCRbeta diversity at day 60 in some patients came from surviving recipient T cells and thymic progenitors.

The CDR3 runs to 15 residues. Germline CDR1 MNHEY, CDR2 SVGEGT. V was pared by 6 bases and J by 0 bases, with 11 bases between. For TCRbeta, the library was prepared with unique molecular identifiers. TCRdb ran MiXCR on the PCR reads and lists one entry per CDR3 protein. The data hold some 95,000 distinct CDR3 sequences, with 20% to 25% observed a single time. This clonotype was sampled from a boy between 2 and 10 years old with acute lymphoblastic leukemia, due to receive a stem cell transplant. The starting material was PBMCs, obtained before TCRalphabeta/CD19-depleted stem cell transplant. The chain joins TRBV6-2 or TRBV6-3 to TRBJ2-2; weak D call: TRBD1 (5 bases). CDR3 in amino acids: CASSRQFANTGELFF. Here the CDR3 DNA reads TGTGCCAGCAGCCGACAGTTCGCGAACACCGGGGAGCTGTTTTTT.